The present entry profiles one T cell receptor beta chain with its context. Its antigen is not identified. This entry belongs to a study of immune evolution from preneoplasia to lung adenocarcinoma. Assay: immunoSEQ multiplex PCR; the TCRdb copy retains only in-frame clones and omits some. The sample includes 4,500 to 5,000 clones, approximately 85% seen only once; the top ten take 2% to 2.5%. Patient tissue came from resections in Japan or China, 2014–2017. Premalignant or tumor cells were enriched by macro-dissection after pathologic assessment. Findings and caveats of the study: Top clone frequencies peaked in normal lung, apparently declining through invasive adenocarcinoma. Normal lung had highest clonality; later lesions appeared denser, more diverse.

Specimen: FFPE atypical adenomatous hyperplasia tissue from the lung. The sample's subset: atypical adenomatous hyperplasia (AAH), lung preneoplasia. This TCR was sampled from a person aged 65 to 85 with lung adenocarcinoma.

CDR3 bases: TGCAGCGTTGAAGAGGTGAGCCGACCGGGACGGGGCTTGGGGGAGCAGTTCTTC. Translation: CSVEEVSRPGRGLGEQFF. The rearrangement uses TRBV29-1 and TRBJ2-1; D tentatively fits TRBD1 or TRBD2 (5 bases each). This CDR3 is 18 amino acids long. Germline values: CDR1 SQVTM, CDR2 ANQGSEA. Trimming pared 0 bases from V and 10 bases from J, leaving 28 bases between.